This T cell receptor beta chain was found in a study of blood T cell repertoires in COVID-19. CDR1 is MDHEN and CDR2 is SYDVKM in the germline V gene. V gave up 7 bases and J gave up 2 bases; unmatched junction bases: 11. The CDR3 has 16 residues. Methods used by the authors: Reference gene primer amplification in the assay estimated nucleated cell counts. This table comes from immunoSEQ multiplex PCR, and its TCRdb copy is limited to in-frame clones, with some not included. V, J and clone size were drawn from that table, and D and trimming were deduced from the DNA. The sample consists of about 120,000 clones, 85% of them appearing once.

Sequencing was performed on peripheral blood. The receptor comes from a man aged 55 to 70 with acute or convalescent COVID-19. The chain recombines TRBV28 with TRBJ2-3, with 8 bases identical to TRBD1. In nucleotides, the CDR3 is TGTGCCAGCACCCCCCCCGGGACAGGTCACACAGATACGCAGTATTTT. It encodes CASTPPGTGHTDTQYF. Drawing the rest from reference TRBV28 and TRBJ2-3, the complete variable domain is DVKVTQSSRYLVKRTGEKVFLECVQDMDHENMFWYRQDPGLGLRLIYFSYDVKMKEKGDIPEGYSVSREKKERFSLILESASTNQTSMYLCASTPPGTGHTDTQYFGPGTRLTVL.